Following are 16 T cell receptor beta chains from one sample sequenced in a study of blood T cell repertoires in COVID-19. Only in-frame clones appear in the TCRdb table, and some are missing; sequencing was by immunoSEQ multiplex PCR. The table has around 170,000 clones, around four fifths seen once. Sequences were obtained from PBMCs or T cells enriched from blood (not recorded which). These TCRs come from a woman between 50 and 59 years old who had recovered from COVID-19.

This chain links TRBV13 with TRBJ1-2; 9 nucleotides line up with TRBD1. CDR1 and CDR2 (germline): PRHDT, FYEKMQ (reference sequence). V was clipped by 4 bases and J by 3 bases; unmatched bases: 3. CDR3 length: 14 amino acids. The CDR3 coding sequence is TGTGCCAGCAGCTACCGGGACAGGGACTATGGCTACACCTTC. Protein: CASSYRDRDYGYTF.

This clone was seen at least ten times. The V gene is TRBV7-8, the J gene TRBJ1-6; TRBD1 aligns across 8 bases. CDR3 length equals 17 residues. Germline lookup yields CDR1 SGHVS and CDR2 FQNEAQ. V gave up 5 bases and J gave up 7 bases; unmatched junction bases: 13. The DNA for the CDR3 is TGTGCCAGCAGCCTTAACCGCGGGGACAGGCTAAATTCACCCCTCCACTTT. Translating gives CASSLNRGDRLNSPLHF.

The chain combines TRBV6-5 with TRBJ1-1; maybe TRBD1 (6 bases). V gave up 6 bases and J gave up 0 bases, with 14 bases separating them. The germline CDR1 and CDR2 sequences are MNHEY and SVGAGI. The CDR3 is made up of 15 amino acids. The CDR3 nucleotides read TGTGCCAGCAGGAGAGGGGGGGCAATGAACACTGAAGCTTTCTTT. Protein: CASRRGGAMNTEAFF.

This chain connects TRBV7-2 to TRBJ1-1; D not resolved. The V gene lost 5 bases and the J gene lost 1 base, with 11 bases spanning the gap. Germline CDR1 reads SGHTA; CDR2 reads FQGNSA. CDR3 length: 14 residues. DNA for the CDR3: TGTGCCAGCAGCCCCTCCACTCAGAACACTGAAGCTTTCTTT. This translates into CASSPSTQNTEAFF. Using reference TRBV7-2 and TRBJ1-1 for the parts outside the CDR3, the full variable domain is GAGVSQSPSNKVTEKGKDVELRCDPISGHTALYWYRQSLGQGLEFLIYFQGNSAPDKSGLPSDRFSAERTGGSVSTLTIQRTQQEDSAVYLCASSPSTQNTEAFFGQGTRLTVV.

The gene calls are TRBV19 and TRBJ2-7, with 8 bases fitting TRBD1. Germline V CDR1 and CDR2: LNHDA, SQIVND (reference sequence). J gave up 3 bases and V 5 bases, and 12 bases lay outside the gene matches. The CDR3 length is 16 residues. CDR3 in DNA: TGTGCCAGTAGTCCCCCAGGGGGACAGGCTTTCTACGAGCAGTACTTC. The encoded protein is CASSPPGGQAFYEQYF.

The chain links TRBV29-1 to TRBJ2-7, with D hard to call. The CDR3 has 9 residues. Looked up from germline, CDR1 is SQVTM and CDR2 is ANQGSEA. The CDR3 is CNSYYEQYF. CDR3 sequence (DNA): TGCAACTCCTACTACGAGCAGTACTTC.

Worth noting for this clone: This sample includes further DNA sequences coding for the same CDR3. V gene TRBV28 combines with J gene TRBJ2-7; TRBD2 aligns across 10 bases. V lost 3 bases to trimming and J lost 2 bases; unmatched junction nucleotides: 4. This CDR3 comprises 15 residues. Germline V gene lookup returns CDR1 MDHEN and CDR2 SYDVKM. CDR3 coding DNA: TGTGCCAGCAGTTTTAGACTAGCGGGTACCTACGAGCAGTACTTC. Its translation: CASSFRLAGTYEQYF.

The chain employs TRBV27 and TRBJ2-7; D remains ambiguous. The germline CDR1 and CDR2 sequences are MNHEY and SMNVEV (reference sequence). Trimming stripped 8 bases from V and 2 bases from J, with 10 bases between. The CDR3 consists of 12 residues. The CDR3 DNA reads TGTGCCAGCCGCAGAATACCCTACGAGCAGTACTTC. This gives the protein CASRRIPYEQYF.

The V and J genes are TRBV29-1 and TRBJ2-4; weak D call: TRBD1 (6 bases). Trimming left V 3 bases short and J 9 bases short, with 21 bases between. The CDR3 runs to 15 residues. Germline loops: CDR1 SQVTM, CDR2 ANQGSEA. CDR3 DNA: TGCAGCGTTGAGAGTGCAGGGGTGGTGGGTGTCATTCAGTACTTC. It codes for CSVESAGVVGVIQYF.

CDR3 DNA: TGTGCCAGCAGCTTAGCGACAGGGGGCTCTACACTGGCTGAAGCTTTCTTT. It encodes CASSLATGGSTLAEAFF. The chain has TRBV7-9 and TRBJ1-1; 10 bases line up with TRBD1. The CDR3 loop spans 17 amino acids. Germline V gene data show CDR1 as SEHNR and CDR2 as FQNEAQ (reference sequence). V shed 0 bases and J 6 bases; nucleotides not matched to a gene: 10.

V is TRBV28 and J is TRBJ1-4, with 9 nucleotides matching TRBD1. CDR1 and CDR2 from the germline V gene are MDHEN and SYDVKM. The CDR3 covers 15 residues. Unmatched junction bases numbered 6, after V lost 5 bases and J lost 5 bases. CDR3 nucleotide sequence: TGTGCCAGCAGTAGTCCCGGGACAGGGAATGAAAAACTGTTTTTT. It translates to CASSSPGTGNEKLFF. The whole variable domain, filled in from reference TRBV28 and TRBJ1-4, reads DVKVTQSSRYLVKRTGEKVFLECVQDMDHENMFWYRQDPGLGLRLIYFSYDVKMKEKGDIPEGYSVSREKKERFSLILESASTNQTSMYLCASSSPGTGNEKLFFGSGTQLSVL.

The sample holds one count of this clone. The J gene is TRBJ2-1, the V gene TRBV11-2; tentatively, D is TRBD2 (5 bases). CDR1 is SGHAT, CDR2 FQNNGV, per germline. The V end was cut by 8 bases, the J end by 8 bases, with 22 bases between. This CDR3 has 15 residues. The CDR3 nucleotides are TGTGCCAGCCATCCCAGCGTTGCGAGGCGGGATGAGCAGTTCTTC. Translated, it gives CASHPSVARRDEQFF.

The V and J genes are TRBV5-4 and TRBJ2-3; 12 bases match TRBD2. V was pared by 9 bases and J by 6 bases, with 11 bases of the junction left unmatched. Germline V gene lookup returns CDR1 SGHNT and CDR2 YYREEE (reference sequence). CDR3 length: 15 residues. The CDR3 sequence is CAIAGTSGPMDTQYF. CDR3 DNA: TGTGCCATCGCGGGGACTAGCGGGCCCATGGATACGCAGTATTTT.

This rearrangement joins TRBV6-5 to TRBJ2-1; 9 bases line up with TRBD1. Germline values: CDR1 MNHEY, CDR2 SVGAGI. V dropped 6 bases and J dropped 3; count of bases not matched to a gene: 6. The CDR3 totals 15 residues. CDR3 amino acids: CASSSGTGLYNEQFF. The CDR3 DNA is TGTGCCAGCAGCTCCGGGACAGGGCTCTACAATGAGCAGTTCTTC.

The chain recombines TRBV5-1 with TRBJ2-2; 10 bases line up with TRBD1. Germline CDR1 SGHRS, CDR2 YFSETQ. The CDR3 contains 14 residues. V was clipped by 4 bases and J by 11 bases; unmatched bases: 8. The CDR3 region is CASSEFGQGEELFF. The CDR3 DNA reads TGCGCCAGCAGCGAATTTGGACAGGGGGAAGAGCTGTTTTTT. The entire variable domain, with the rest obtained from reference TRBV5-1 and TRBJ2-2, is as follows: KAGVTQTPRYLIKTRGQQVTLSCSPISGHRSVSWYQQTPGQGLQFLFEYFSETQRNKGNFPGRFSGRQFSNSRSEMNVSTLELGDSALYLCASSEFGQGEELFFGEGSRLTVL.

The CDR3 region has the DNA TGTGCCAGCAGCCGCGTCCGGGTGGAGGAAACAGATACGCAGTATTTT. Its protein is CASSRVRVEETDTQYF. The chain employs TRBV7-2 and TRBJ2-3; perhaps TRBD2 as D (5 bases). Trimming took off 5 bases at V and 3 bases at J, with 18 bases between the two ends. This CDR3 region has 16 residues. Germline CDR1 SGHTA, CDR2 FQGNSA. Full variable domain (missing parts from reference TRBV7-2 and TRBJ2-3): GAGVSQSPSNKVTEKGKDVELRCDPISGHTALYWYRQSLGQGLEFLIYFQGNSAPDKSGLPSDRFSAERTGGSVSTLTIQRTQQEDSAVYLCASSRVRVEETDTQYFGPGTRLTVL.